The 4 T cell receptor beta chains listed next were all sequenced from one sample in a study of blood T cell repertoires in COVID-19. Using immunoSEQ multiplex PCR, the repertoire was profiled, and TCRdb retains in-frame clones only, with some absent. The table includes under 300,000 clones, approximately 90% detected once. Material for sequencing was PBMCs or T cells enriched from blood (not recorded which). All receptors derive from a man aged 18 to 30 who had recovered from COVID-19.

The rearrangement joins TRBV7-9 to TRBJ2-1; the match to TRBD2 covers 7 bases. In germline, CDR1 is SEHNR, CDR2 FQNEAQ (reference sequence). V lost 4 bases and J lost 2; bases outside the gene matches: 5. The length of the CDR3 is 15 residues. The CDR3 DNA follows: TGTGCCAGCAGCTCCCAAGCGGGAACCTACAATGAGCAGTTCTTC. As protein: CASSSQAGTYNEQFF.

The chain is built from TRBV7-9 and TRBJ2-7, with D perhaps TRBD2 (6 bases). From germline, CDR1 is SEHNR and CDR2 FQNEAQ (reference sequence). CDR3 length: 14 amino acids. The germline V and J ends were trimmed by 2 bases and 6 bases, with 14 bases remaining between them. CDR3 bases: TGTGCCAGCAGCTTATTTACTAGCAGCCTCGAGCAGTACTTC. As protein: CASSLFTSSLEQYF.

The rearrangement uses TRBV4-1 and TRBJ2-3; 10 positions agree with TRBD1. Germline CDR1 MGHRA, CDR2 YSYEKL. Unmatched junction bases numbered 8, after V lost 0 bases and J lost 2 bases. This CDR3 region has 18 residues. The CDR3 is CASSQDGTGATYTDTQYF. CDR3 bases: TGCGCCAGCAGCCAAGATGGGACAGGGGCAACGTACACAGATACGCAGTATTTT.

The V and J genes are TRBV4-1 and TRBJ1-6; no clear D. CDR3 length equals 13 residues. The V gene's germline CDR1 is MGHRA and CDR2 YSYEKL. Deletions cut 1 base from V and 6 bases from J, with 4 bases between. The CDR3 DNA reads as TGCGCCAGCAGCCAAGTCGGTAATTCACCCCTCCACTTT. Protein product: CASSQVGNSPLHF.